The present entry profiles one T cell receptor beta chain with its context. Germline CDR1 SGHTA, CDR2 FQGTGA. V lost 4 bases to trimming and J lost 0 bases, with 12 bases between them. This CDR3 comprises 15 residues. The source of the sample is a study of blood T cell repertoires in COVID-19. For the study at large: PBMCs, B-cell-depleted T cells, or T cells provided the cDNA or gDNA that made up the material.

Generated by immunoSEQ multiplex PCR, the TCRdb table keeps only in-frame clones and is missing some. The data show roughly 67,000 clones, roughly 90% seen once. This chain connects TRBV7-3 to TRBJ1-1, with D possibly TRBD1 on 5 matching bases. Sequencing was performed on peripheral blood. The TCR comes from a woman between 55 and 75 years old with acute or convalescent COVID-19. The CDR3 DNA follows: TGTGCCAGCAGCTCTTCGACAGCCATGAACACTGAAGCTTTCTTT. Protein: CASSSSTAMNTEAFF.